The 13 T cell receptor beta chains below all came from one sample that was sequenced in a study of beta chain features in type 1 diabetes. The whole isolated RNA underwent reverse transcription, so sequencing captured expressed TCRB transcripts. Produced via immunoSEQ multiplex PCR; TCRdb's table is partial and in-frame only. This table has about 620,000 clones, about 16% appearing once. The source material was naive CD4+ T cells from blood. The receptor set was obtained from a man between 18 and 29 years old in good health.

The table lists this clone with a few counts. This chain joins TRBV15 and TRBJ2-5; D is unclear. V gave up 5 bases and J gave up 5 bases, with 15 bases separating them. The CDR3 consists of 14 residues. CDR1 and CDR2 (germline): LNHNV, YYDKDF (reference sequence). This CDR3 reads CATSAGVTGETQYF. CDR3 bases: TGTGCCACCAGCGCCGGCGTAACCGGTGAGACCCAGTACTTC.

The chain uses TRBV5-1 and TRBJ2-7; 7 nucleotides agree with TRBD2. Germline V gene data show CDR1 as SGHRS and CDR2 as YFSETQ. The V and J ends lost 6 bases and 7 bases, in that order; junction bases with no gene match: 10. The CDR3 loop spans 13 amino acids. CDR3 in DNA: TGCGCCAGCACACCTATAGACGGGGGGGAGCAGTACTTC. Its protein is CASTPIDGGEQYF.

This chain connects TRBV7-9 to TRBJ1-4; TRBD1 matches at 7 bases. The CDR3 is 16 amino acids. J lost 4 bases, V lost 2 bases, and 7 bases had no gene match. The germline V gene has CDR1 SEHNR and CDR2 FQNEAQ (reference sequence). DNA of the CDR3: TGTGCCAGCAGCTTAAGGACCGGGACAGTTAATGAAAAACTGTTTTTT. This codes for CASSLRTGTVNEKLFF.

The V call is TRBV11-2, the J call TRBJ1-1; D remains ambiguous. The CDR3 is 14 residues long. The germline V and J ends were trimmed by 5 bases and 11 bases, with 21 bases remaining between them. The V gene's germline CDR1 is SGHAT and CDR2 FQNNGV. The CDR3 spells CASSPRGSRSSAFF. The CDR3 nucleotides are TGTGCCAGCAGCCCCCGAGGCAGTCGGTCCTCTGCTTTCTTT.

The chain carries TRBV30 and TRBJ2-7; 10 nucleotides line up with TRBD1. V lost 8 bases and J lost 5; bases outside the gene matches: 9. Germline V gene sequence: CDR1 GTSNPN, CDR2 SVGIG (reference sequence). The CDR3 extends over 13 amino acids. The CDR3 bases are TGTGCCGGAAGGACAGGGGGGGGGCACGAGCAGTACTTC. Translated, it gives CAGRTGGGHEQYF.

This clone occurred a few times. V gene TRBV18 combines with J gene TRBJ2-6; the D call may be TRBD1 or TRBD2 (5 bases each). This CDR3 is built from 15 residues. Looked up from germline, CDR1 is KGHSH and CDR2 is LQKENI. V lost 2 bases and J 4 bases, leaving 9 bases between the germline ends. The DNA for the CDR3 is TGTGCCAGCTCACCAATCAGGGACGGGGCCAACGTCCTGACTTTC. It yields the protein CASSPIRDGANVLTF.

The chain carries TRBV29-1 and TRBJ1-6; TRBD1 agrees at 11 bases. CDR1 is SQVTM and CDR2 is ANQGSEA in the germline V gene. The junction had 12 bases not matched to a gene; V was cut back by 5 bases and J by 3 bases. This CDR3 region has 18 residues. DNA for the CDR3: TGCAGCGTTATAAGACCTCGGGACAGGGGGAACTATAATTCACCCCTCCACTTT. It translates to CSVIRPRDRGNYNSPLHF.

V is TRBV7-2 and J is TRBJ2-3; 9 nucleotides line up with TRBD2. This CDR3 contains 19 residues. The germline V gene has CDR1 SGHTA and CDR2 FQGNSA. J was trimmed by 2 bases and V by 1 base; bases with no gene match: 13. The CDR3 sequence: CASSLDPLRLAVNTDTQYF. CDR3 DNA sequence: TGTGCCAGCAGCTTAGACCCCCTAAGACTAGCGGTAAACACAGATACGCAGTATTTT. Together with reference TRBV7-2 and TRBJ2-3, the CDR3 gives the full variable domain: GAGVSQSPSNKVTEKGKDVELRCDPISGHTALYWYRQSLGQGLEFLIYFQGNSAPDKSGLPSDRFSAERTGGSVSTLTIQRTQQEDSAVYLCASSLDPLRLAVNTDTQYFGPGTRLTVL.

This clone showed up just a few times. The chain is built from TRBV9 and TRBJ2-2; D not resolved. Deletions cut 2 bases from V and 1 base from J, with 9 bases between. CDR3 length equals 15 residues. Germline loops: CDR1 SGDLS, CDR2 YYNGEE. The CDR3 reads CASSVLHLNTGELFF. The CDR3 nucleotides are TGTGCCAGCAGCGTTTTACACCTGAACACCGGGGAGCTGTTTTTT.

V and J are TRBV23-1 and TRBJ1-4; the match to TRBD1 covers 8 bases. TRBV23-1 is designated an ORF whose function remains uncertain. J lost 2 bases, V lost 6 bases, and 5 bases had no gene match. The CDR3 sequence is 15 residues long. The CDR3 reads CASRQGAVTNEKLFF. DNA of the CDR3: TGCGCCAGCAGGCAGGGGGCCGTGACTAATGAAAAACTGTTTTTT.

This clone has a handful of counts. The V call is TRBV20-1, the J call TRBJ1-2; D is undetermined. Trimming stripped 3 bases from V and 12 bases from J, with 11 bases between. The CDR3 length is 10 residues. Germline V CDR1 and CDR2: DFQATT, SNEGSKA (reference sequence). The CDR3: CSASPPGDTF. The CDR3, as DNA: TGCAGTGCTAGCCCACCAGGAGACACCTTC.

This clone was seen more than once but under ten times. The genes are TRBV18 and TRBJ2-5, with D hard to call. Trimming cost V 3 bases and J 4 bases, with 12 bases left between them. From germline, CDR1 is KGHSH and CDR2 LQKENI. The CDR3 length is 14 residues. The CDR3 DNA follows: TGTGCCAGCTCACCCTTCGATAGTGGAGAGACCCAGTACTTC. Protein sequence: CASSPFDSGETQYF.

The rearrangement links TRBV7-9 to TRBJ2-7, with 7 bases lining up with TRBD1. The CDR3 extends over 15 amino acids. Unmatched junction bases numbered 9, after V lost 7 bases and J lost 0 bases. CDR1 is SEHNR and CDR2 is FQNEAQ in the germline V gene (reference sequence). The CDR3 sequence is CASNLRQGSSYEQYF. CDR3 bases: TGTGCCAGCAACCTGCGACAGGGAAGCTCCTACGAGCAGTACTTC.